These 18 T cell receptor beta chains came from one sample sequenced in a study of cytomegalovirus exposure and HLA in healthy donors. The table came from immunoSEQ multiplex PCR; TCRdb's copy has only in-frame clones and leaves some out. The sample has 150,000 or so clones; around four fifths are singletons. The source material was PBMCs. The receptors here all came from a man aged 30 to 45 in good health and CMV-seropositive.

The genes are TRBV7-2 and TRBJ2-1; TRBD1 might be the D (6 bases). V lost 3 bases and J 10 bases, leaving 10 bases between the germline ends. Germline V gene sequence: CDR1 SGHTA, CDR2 FQGNSA. This CDR3 has 12 residues. As DNA, the CDR3 is TGTGCCAGCAGCTTTATCGGGACAGAGCAGTTCTTC. Translating gives CASSFIGTEQFF.

The V call is TRBV4-3, the J call TRBJ2-3; 10 nucleotides line up with TRBD2. The CDR3 runs 16 residues. V lost 1 base and J lost 2; bases outside the gene matches: 3. CDR1 is LGHNA, CDR2 YSLEER, per germline. This CDR3 is CASSQGSGGITDTQYF. CDR3 in DNA: TGCGCCAGCAGCCAAGGTAGCGGGGGGATCACAGATACGCAGTATTTT.

The CDR3 loop is CAYYTDTQYF. CDR3 in DNA: TGTGCCTATTACACAGATACGCAGTATTTT. V gene TRBV30 combines with J gene TRBJ2-3; D unclear. The CDR3 covers 10 residues. The V end was cut by 7 bases, the J end by 2 bases, with 4 bases between. Germline lookup yields CDR1 GTSNPN and CDR2 SVGIG (reference sequence).

The chain carries TRBV5-1 and TRBJ1-1, with D possibly matching TRBD1 (6 bases). Trimming stripped 0 bases from V and 5 bases from J, with 8 bases between. The CDR3 consists of 13 residues. Germline CDR1 is SGHRS and CDR2 is YFSETQ. CDR3 DNA: TGCGCCAGCAGCTTGGGTACAGGGACTGAAGCTTTCTTT. This translates into CASSLGTGTEAFF.

V usage is TRBV19 and J usage is TRBJ1-1; 11 bases fit TRBD1. This CDR3 region has 12 residues. V lost 9 bases and J lost 4; bases outside the gene matches: 1. Germline V gene lookup returns CDR1 LNHDA and CDR2 SQIVND (reference sequence). In nucleotides, the CDR3 is TGTGCCAGCGGGACAGGGGGCACTGAAGCTTTCTTT. This codes for CASGTGGTEAFF.

V usage is TRBV9 and J usage is TRBJ2-7; the D gene is possibly TRBD1 (6 bases). The CDR3 spans 14 residues. Germline V gene sequence: CDR1 SGDLS, CDR2 YYNGEE. The V and J ends lost 5 bases and 2 bases respectively, with 14 bases between them. In DNA, the CDR3 is TGTGCCAGCAGTTTAGGGGGACACACCTACGAGCAGTACTTC. It translates to CASSLGGHTYEQYF.

This clone came up once. This chain uses TRBV30 with TRBJ2-7, with D uncertain. The V gene lost 0 bases and the J gene lost 3 bases, with 15 bases spanning the gap. The CDR3 runs 15 residues. Germline V lookup: CDR1 GTSNPN, CDR2 SVGIG (reference sequence). This CDR3 is CAWSVLSEIDYEQYF. The CDR3 DNA reads as TGTGCCTGGAGTGTACTTTCGGAGATCGACTACGAGCAGTACTTC.

The gene calls are TRBV21-1 and TRBJ2-7; TRBD1 reflects the table's D call only, with no check against the DNA. TRBV21-1 has pseudogene status. CDR3 length: 12 residues. Here the CDR3 reads CASSTQEYEQYF. In DNA form, the CDR3 reads TGTGCCAGCAGCACACAGGAATACGAGCAGTACTTC.

This clone was counted between two and nine times. The chain combines TRBV6-1 with TRBJ1-6, with a weak D call TRBD1 (5 bases). The CDR3 runs to 13 residues. Germline loops: CDR1 MNHNS, CDR2 SASEGT. Trimming cost V 3 bases and J 7 bases, with 7 bases left between them. CDR3 DNA: TGTGCCAGCAGTGAGCGGGACAATTCACCCCTCCACTTT. Its translation: CASSERDNSPLHF.

This clone appeared a few times. The CDR3 reads CASSMGGSGRQPQHF. The CDR3 DNA reads as TGTGCCAGTAGTATGGGGGGGTCAGGGAGGCAGCCCCAGCATTTT. This chain uses TRBV19 with TRBJ1-5, with a possible D match to TRBD1 (5 bases). V was trimmed by 3 bases and J by 7 bases, leaving 16 bases between them. CDR3 length equals 15 residues. From germline, CDR1 is LNHDA and CDR2 SQIVND (reference sequence).

The chain recombines TRBV7-9 with TRBJ1-1; D call uncertain. Germline assignment: CDR1 SEHNR and CDR2 FQNEAQ (reference sequence). The germline V and J ends were trimmed by 2 bases and 1 base, with 2 bases remaining between them. The CDR3 loop spans 12 amino acids. The chain's CDR3 is CASSLQNTEAFF. The CDR3, as DNA: TGTGCCAGCAGCTTACAGAACACTGAAGCTTTCTTT.

The chain couples TRBV4-3 to TRBJ2-7, with D possibly matching TRBD1 (5 bases). The germline V gene has CDR1 LGHNA and CDR2 YSLEER. CDR3 size: 14 residues. The V and J ends lost 0 bases and 3 bases respectively, with 9 bases between them. In nucleotides, the CDR3 is TGCGCCAGCAGCCAAGAAGGGGAAGACTACGAGCAGTACTTC. This sequence encodes CASSQEGEDYEQYF.

The CDR3 nucleotides read TGTGCCAGCAGTGAGATACAGGGGAGGCACGAGCAGTACTTC. This sequence encodes CASSEIQGRHEQYF. J is TRBJ2-7 and V is TRBV27; TRBD1 is a possible D gene (7 bases). The CDR3 loop spans 14 amino acids. V was cut by 5 bases and J by 5 bases, with 16 bases left in between. Germline V gene sequence: CDR1 MNHEY, CDR2 SMNVEV (reference sequence).

J is TRBJ2-7 and V is TRBV4-1; TRBD2 might be the D (6 bases). The V gene's germline CDR1 is MGHRA and CDR2 YSYEKL. The CDR3 has 12 residues. Deletions cut 4 bases from V and 7 bases from J, with 11 bases between. CDR3 sequence: CASSRDGGEQYF. The CDR3 nucleotides read TGCGCCAGCAGCCGGGATGGGGGGGAGCAGTACTTC.

The table lists this clone with a count of one. Germline is not matched at one junction end, which may reflect a read error. This chain links TRBV7-7 with TRBJ1-3; 9 bases are shared with TRBD1. CDR3 length equals 17 residues. CDR1 is SSHAT and CDR2 is FNYEAQ in the germline V gene (reference sequence). The CDR3 nucleotides are TGTGCTAGCAGCCCCGGGACAGGGATAAGCTCTGGAAACACCATATATTTT. Protein product: CASSPGTGISSGNTIYF. The full variable domain, completed using reference TRBV7-7 and TRBJ1-3, is GAGVSQSPRYKVTKRGQDVTLRCDPISSHATLYWYQQALGQGPEFLTYFNYEAQPDKSGLPSDRFSAERPEGSISTLTIQRTEQRDSAMYRCASSPGTGISSGNTIYFGEGSWLTVV.

This chain connects TRBV14 to TRBJ2-1; no clear D. Germline CDR1 and CDR2: SGHDN and FVKESK. With 3 bases removed from V and 0 bases from J, the gap between germline ends came to 9 bases. CDR3 length equals 15 residues. CDR3 sequence: CASSHTAGSYNEQFF. For the CDR3, the DNA is TGTGCCAGCAGCCACACTGCCGGCTCCTACAATGAGCAGTTCTTC.

The gene calls are TRBV5-4 and TRBJ1-4, with D unresolved. CDR1 is SGHNT, CDR2 YYREEE, per germline (reference sequence). The CDR3 has 15 amino acids. The V end was cut by 0 bases, the J end by 0 bases, with 6 bases between. The CDR3 spells CASSLGSATNEKLFF. The DNA for the CDR3 is TGTGCCAGCAGCTTGGGGTCAGCAACTAATGAAAAACTGTTTTTT.

This chain links TRBV18 with TRBJ1-6, with D perhaps matching TRBD1 (6 bases). The length of the CDR3 is 17 residues. V was clipped by 2 bases and J by 5 bases, with 16 bases between them. Germline V gene lookup returns CDR1 KGHSH and CDR2 LQKENI. CDR3 nucleotide sequence: TGTGCCAGCTCACCAAATGGCCCAGGGGCGGATAATTCACCCCTCCACTTT. It yields the protein CASSPNGPGADNSPLHF.